What follows are 9 T cell receptor beta chains derived from one specimen sequenced in a study of shared clonotypes between healthy human individuals. Only in-frame clones appear in the TCRdb table, and some are missing; sequencing was by immunoSEQ multiplex PCR. This sample has 2,500,000 or so clones, with 85% to 95% found just once. The specimen was naive CD4+ T cells from PBMCs. Subset meaning: CD45RA+ positively selected. The receptors here all came from a man aged 18 to 30 in good health. Some clones in this sample may be carry-over from other donors' samples.

The chain has TRBV7-9 and TRBJ1-6; D is possibly TRBD1 (5 bases). V was cut by 1 base and J by 8 bases, with 12 bases left in between. The germline CDR1 and CDR2 sequences are SEHNR and FQNEAQ (reference sequence). The CDR3 has 15 amino acids. CDR3 sequence: CASSLGDGYDSPLHF. In DNA form, the CDR3 reads TGTGCCAGCAGCTTAGGGGACGGATATGATTCACCCCTCCACTTT.

In its sample, this clone was seen once. The V gene is TRBV6-1, the J gene TRBJ2-7; either TRBD1 or TRBD2 may supply D (6 bases each). Germline-derived CDR1 and CDR2 are MNHNS and SASEGT. The CDR3 is 13 amino acids. V was clipped by 5 bases and J by 2 bases, with 10 bases between them. CDR3 nucleotide sequence: TGTGCCAGCAGTAAGGGGGGCCCCTACGAGCAGTACTTC. Translation gives CASSKGGPYEQYF.

This chain joins TRBV2 and TRBJ2-3; 9 nucleotides line up with TRBD2. J gave up 6 bases and V 5 bases, and 15 bases lay outside the gene matches. The CDR3 is 17 amino acids. Germline V gene data show CDR1 as SNHLY and CDR2 as FYNNEI. As DNA, the CDR3 is TGTGCCAGCAGTATTGGCGGGCTAGCGGGGACCGTGGATACGCAGTATTTT. Its protein product is CASSIGGLAGTVDTQYF.

The rearrangement joins TRBV6-1 to TRBJ2-7; the match to TRBD1 covers 10 bases. This CDR3 is built from 14 residues. V lost 7 bases and J lost 3; bases outside the gene matches: 6. Germline V gene sequence: CDR1 MNHNS, CDR2 SASEGT. The CDR3, as DNA: TGTGCCAGCAACCCGGGACAGGGGCGCTACGAGCAGTACTTC. This gives the protein CASNPGQGRYEQYF.

In the case of this clone: Other DNA sequences of this sample code for an identical CDR3. J is TRBJ2-1 and V is TRBV5-1; maybe TRBD2 (6 bases). V shed 0 bases and J shed 2 bases, with 9 bases lying between them. The CDR3 totals 15 residues. Germline CDR1 SGHRS, CDR2 YFSETQ. CDR3 amino acids: CASSLDGSAYNEQFF. Written as DNA, the CDR3 is TGCGCCAGCAGCTTGGACGGGAGCGCCTACAATGAGCAGTTCTTC.

The chain links TRBV7-2 to TRBJ2-5, with 11 bases aligning to TRBD2. Per the germline V gene, CDR1 is SGHTA and CDR2 is FQGNSA. CDR3 length equals 15 residues. J gave up 5 bases and V 1 base, and 3 bases lay outside the gene matches. The CDR3 nucleotides are TGTGCCAGCAGCTTAGTCCCTAGCGGGAGGGAGACCCAGTACTTC. Translation: CASSLVPSGRETQYF.

This chain links TRBV7-2 with TRBJ1-2, with 8 bases lining up with TRBD1. The length of the CDR3 is 13 residues. V shed 2 bases and J 7 bases; nucleotides not matched to a gene: 3. Germline V lookup: CDR1 SGHTA, CDR2 FQGNSA. The CDR3 protein is CASSLPGQGGYTF. DNA of the CDR3: TGTGCCAGCAGCTTACCCGGACAGGGTGGCTACACCTTC.

The chain has TRBV5-8 and TRBJ1-2; tentatively, D is TRBD1 (5 bases). The V gene's germline CDR1 is SGHTS and CDR2 YDEGEE. V gave up 4 bases and J gave up 6 bases, with 13 bases separating them. CDR3 size: 13 residues. The CDR3 here is CASSLSGTDGYTF. The CDR3 nucleotides are TGTGCCAGCAGCCTATCCGGGACGGATGGCTACACCTTC.

The chain recombines TRBV27 with TRBJ1-1; weak D call: TRBD1 (5 bases). The V gene's germline CDR1 is MNHEY and CDR2 SMNVEV (reference sequence). The CDR3 runs 13 residues. V was cut by 5 bases and J by 4 bases, with 11 bases left in between. The CDR3 DNA is TGTGCCAGCAGTAAGGGGACGCGCACTGAAGCTTTCTTT. Its protein product is CASSKGTRTEAFF.